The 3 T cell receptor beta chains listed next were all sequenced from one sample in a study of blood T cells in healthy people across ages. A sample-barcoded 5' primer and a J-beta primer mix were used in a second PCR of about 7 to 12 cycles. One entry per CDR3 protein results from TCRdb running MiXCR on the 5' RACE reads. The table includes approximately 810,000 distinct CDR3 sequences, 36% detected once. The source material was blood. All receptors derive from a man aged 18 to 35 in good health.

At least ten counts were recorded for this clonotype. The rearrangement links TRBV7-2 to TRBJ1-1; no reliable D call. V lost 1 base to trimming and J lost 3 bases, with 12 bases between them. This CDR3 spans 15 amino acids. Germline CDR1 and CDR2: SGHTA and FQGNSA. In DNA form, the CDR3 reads TGTGCCAGCAGCTTAGGTGGGGATTGGGACACTGAAGCTTTCTTT. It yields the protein CASSLGGDWDTEAFF.

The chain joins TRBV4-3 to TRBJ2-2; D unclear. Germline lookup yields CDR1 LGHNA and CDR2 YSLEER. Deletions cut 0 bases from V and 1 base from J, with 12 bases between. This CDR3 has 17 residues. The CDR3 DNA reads TGCGCCAGCAGCCAAGAGCGCGGCGGAAGGAACACCGGGGAGCTGTTTTTT. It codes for CASSQERGGRNTGELFF.

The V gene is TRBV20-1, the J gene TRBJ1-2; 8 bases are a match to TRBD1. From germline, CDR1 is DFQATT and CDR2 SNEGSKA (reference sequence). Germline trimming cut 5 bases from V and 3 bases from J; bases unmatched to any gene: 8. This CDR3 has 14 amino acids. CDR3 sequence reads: CSAYDRGNYYGYTF. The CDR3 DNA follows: TGCAGTGCTTATGACAGGGGCAACTACTATGGCTACACCTTC.